The 5 T cell receptor beta chains listed next were all sequenced from one sample in a study of CD8 T cells in ankylosing spondylitis. Study-wide results and limits: What seemed typical of ankylosing spondylitis blood was a TCR beta motif built from about eight highly homologous variants.

These receptors have no known antigen. TCRdb used MiXCR to reprocess the 5' RACE reads, holding one entry per CDR3 protein. The profile shows a few hundred thousand distinct CDR3 sequences, about 15% of them singletons. The sequencing input was blood, either unsorted or a sorted T cell fraction (not recorded which). Receptors originate from a male donor with ankylosing spondylitis.

V usage is TRBV6-1 and J usage is TRBJ2-1, with 9 bases that match TRBD2. The CDR3 is made up of 15 amino acids. With V trimmed by 7 bases and J by 8 bases, 12 bases remained unmatched. Germline loops: CDR1 MNHNS, CDR2 SASEGT. The CDR3 protein is CASTRGRGGLDEQFF. The CDR3 DNA reads TGTGCCAGCACCCGGGGGCGGGGGGGCTTGGATGAGCAGTTCTTC.

The V and J genes are TRBV27 and TRBJ2-1; 7 nucleotides agree with TRBD2. J was trimmed by 5 bases and V by 3 bases; bases with no gene match: 4. The CDR3 has 14 residues. Germline V CDR1 and CDR2: MNHEY, SMNVEV (reference sequence). CDR3 nucleotide sequence: TGTGCCAGCAGTTTGGCTAGCGGTGACAATGAGCAGTTCTTC. This encodes CASSLASGDNEQFF.

The chain is built from TRBV6-1 and TRBJ2-7, with no clear D. The length of the CDR3 is 16 residues. Per germline, CDR1 MNHNS and CDR2 SASEGT. Trimming cost V 4 bases and J 0 bases, with 16 bases left between them. The CDR3, as DNA: TGTGCCAGCAGTGCGACCTCATCCCCCTACTCCTACGAGCAGTACTTC. Protein product: CASSATSSPYSYEQYF.

This sequence joins TRBV6-2 or TRBV6-3 and TRBJ2-3; TRBD1 might be the D (5 bases). V lost 4 bases, J lost 5 bases, and 10 bases lay in between. The CDR3 is 13 residues long. Looked up from germline, CDR1 is MNHEY and CDR2 is SVGEGT. The CDR3 reads CASSFGDRDTQYF. The DNA for the CDR3 is TGTGCCAGCAGTTTCGGTGACAGAGATACGCAGTATTTT.

The chain couples TRBV12-3 or TRBV12-4 to TRBJ1-1; 9 nucleotides agree with TRBD1. This CDR3 has 15 amino acids. The V gene end was trimmed by 7 bases and the J gene end by 6 bases; junction bases not matched to a gene: 12. The CDR3 DNA is TGTGCCAGCACCCTGGGACAGGGCGGAATGGCTGAAGCTTTCTTT. This gives the protein CASTLGQGGMAEAFF.